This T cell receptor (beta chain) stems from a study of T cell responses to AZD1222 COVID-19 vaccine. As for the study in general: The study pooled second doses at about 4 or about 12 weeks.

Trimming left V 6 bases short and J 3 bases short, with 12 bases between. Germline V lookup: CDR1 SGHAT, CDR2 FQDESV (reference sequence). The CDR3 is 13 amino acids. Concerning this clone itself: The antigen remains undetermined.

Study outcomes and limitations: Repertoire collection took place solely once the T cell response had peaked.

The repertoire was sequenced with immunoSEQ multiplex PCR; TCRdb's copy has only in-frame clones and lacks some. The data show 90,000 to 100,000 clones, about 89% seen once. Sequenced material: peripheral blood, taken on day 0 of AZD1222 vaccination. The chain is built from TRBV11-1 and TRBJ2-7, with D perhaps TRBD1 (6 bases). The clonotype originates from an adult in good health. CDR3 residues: CASSRDRNYEQYF. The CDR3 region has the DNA TGTGCCAGCAGTCGCGACAGGAACTACGAGCAGTACTTC.